The 21 T cell receptor beta chains given below trace back to one sample, sequenced in a study of cytomegalovirus exposure and HLA in healthy donors. Only in-frame clones appear in the TCRdb table, and some are missing; sequencing was by immunoSEQ multiplex PCR. This sample has some 120,000 clones, with under 90% found just once. Source material: PBMCs. The receptors were gathered from a woman aged 25-40 years in good health and CMV-seronegative.

V gene TRBV11-3 combines with J gene TRBJ2-7, with a possible D match to TRBD2 (7 bases). This CDR3 has 15 amino acids. With 5 bases removed from V and 4 bases from J, the gap between germline ends came to 18 bases. From germline, CDR1 is SGHNT and CDR2 YENEEA. Here the CDR3 DNA reads TGTGCCAGCAGCCCGGTGGGGGGGGGCATGTACGAGCAGTACTTC. It yields the protein CASSPVGGGMYEQYF. The whole variable domain, filled in from reference TRBV11-3 and TRBJ2-7, reads EAGVVQSPRYKIIEKKQPVAFWCNPISGHNTLYWYLQNLGQGPELLIRYENEEAVDDSQLPKDRFSAERLKGVDSTLKIQPAELGDSAVYLCASSPVGGGMYEQYFGPGTRLTVT.

This sequence joins TRBV2 and TRBJ2-5; 10 positions match TRBD2. The CDR3 spans 14 residues. J lost 5 bases, V lost 5 bases, and 5 bases had no gene match. The V gene's germline CDR1 is SNHLY and CDR2 FYNNEI. The CDR3 region is CASSRTSGAETQYF. CDR3 sequence (DNA): TGTGCCAGCAGTCGCACTAGCGGGGCGGAGACCCAGTACTTC.

The chain joins TRBV13 to TRBJ2-4, with D possibly TRBD2 on 6 matching bases. CDR3 length: 17 amino acids. V lost 5 bases, J lost 4 bases, and 21 bases lay in between. Germline V gene data show CDR1 as PRHDT and CDR2 as FYEKMQ (reference sequence). The CDR3 loop reads CASSKVGQRVVKNIQYF. CDR3 sequence (DNA): TGTGCCAGCAGCAAGGTGGGGCAGCGGGTGGTGAAAAACATTCAGTACTTC.

This clone appeared once. V is TRBV5-1 and J is TRBJ2-5; 12 positions agree with TRBD1. Germline values: CDR1 SGHRS, CDR2 YFSETQ. This CDR3 is built from 15 residues. With 2 bases clipped from V and 6 bases from J, the junction kept 5 bases outside the gene matches. The CDR3 here is CASSFMGQGAKTQYF. The CDR3 bases are TGCGCCAGCAGCTTTATGGGACAGGGGGCGAAGACCCAGTACTTC. Full variable domain (outside the CDR3, taken from reference TRBV5-1 and TRBJ2-5): KAGVTQTPRYLIKTRGQQVTLSCSPISGHRSVSWYQQTPGQGLQFLFEYFSETQRNKGNFPGRFSGRQFSNSRSEMNVSTLELGDSALYLCASSFMGQGAKTQYFGPGTRLLVL.

V and J are TRBV11-3 and TRBJ1-1; tentatively, D is TRBD1 (6 bases). Trimming removed 8 bases at V and 0 bases at J, with 10 bases between. Germline CDR1 SGHNT, CDR2 YENEEA. The CDR3 has 13 residues. Here the CDR3 DNA reads TGTGCCAGCGCCCGACAGGTGAACACTGAAGCTTTCTTT. Protein sequence: CASARQVNTEAFF.

This chain joins TRBV10-3 and TRBJ1-2; 8 nucleotides match TRBD1. Trimming removed 6 bases from V and 8 bases from J; junction bases left unmatched: 8. This CDR3 spans 13 amino acids. In germline, CDR1 is ENHRY, CDR2 SYGVKD. This chain's CDR3 is CAIRGGQEEGYTF. The CDR3 DNA sequence: TGTGCCATCAGAGGGGGACAGGAGGAAGGCTACACCTTC.

The chain links TRBV9 to TRBJ2-7, with a tentative D call TRBD2 (5 bases). The CDR3 contains 13 residues. Between the trimmed V and J ends, which lost 0 bases and 7 bases, there was a span of 11 bases. Germline V gene lookup returns CDR1 SGDLS and CDR2 YYNGEE. The CDR3 nucleotides read TGTGCCAGCAGCGTAGATGAGGGTGGGGAGCAGTACTTC. Amino acids: CASSVDEGGEQYF.

This clone was recorded once. The chain uses TRBV7-2 and TRBJ2-7; 10 bases align to TRBD2. J gave up 4 bases and V 1 base, and 7 bases lay outside the gene matches. The CDR3 loop spans 16 amino acids. In germline, CDR1 is SGHTA, CDR2 FQGNSA. The DNA of the CDR3 is TGTGCCAGCAGCTTAGTTCAAGCGGGGGGGCCTTACGAGCAGTACTTC. Translating it yields CASSLVQAGGPYEQYF.

The chain combines TRBV20-1 with TRBJ1-1, with TRBD1 as a possible D gene (6 bases). Trimming removed 7 bases at V and 11 bases at J, with 17 bases between. There are 11 residues in the CDR3. Germline CDR1 and CDR2: DFQATT and SNEGSKA (reference sequence). For the CDR3, the DNA is TGCAGTGTTCAGGGGCCCTCTGGGGCTTTCTTT. Translated, it gives CSVQGPSGAFF.

V is TRBV19 and J is TRBJ2-7; TRBD2 is a possible D gene (5 bases). Germline assignment: CDR1 LNHDA and CDR2 SQIVND (reference sequence). The CDR3 is made up of 15 amino acids. With 3 bases removed from V and 2 bases from J, the gap between germline ends came to 14 bases. The CDR3 here is CASSILIGETYEQYF. Written as DNA, the CDR3 is TGTGCCAGTAGTATTTTAATCGGGGAAACCTACGAGCAGTACTTC.

V usage is TRBV4-1 and J usage is TRBJ1-2; D perhaps matches TRBD1 (5 bases). This CDR3 is built from 15 residues. Trimming stripped 2 bases from V and 3 bases from J, with 13 bases between. The V gene's germline CDR1 is MGHRA and CDR2 YSYEKL. The CDR3 is CASSQLFSGDYGYTF. The CDR3 nucleotides read TGCGCCAGCAGCCAACTTTTTTCGGGGGACTATGGCTACACCTTC.

The rearrangement joins TRBV6-5 to TRBJ1-1; D is uncertain. From germline, CDR1 is MNHEY and CDR2 SVGAGI. V shed 0 bases and J shed 5 bases, with 10 bases lying between them. This CDR3 region has 14 residues. The CDR3 reads CASSYSGGKTEAFF. The DNA for the CDR3 is TGTGCCAGCAGTTACTCGGGCGGGAAAACTGAAGCTTTCTTT.

This clone was detected only once. The chain couples TRBV7-2 to TRBJ2-7, with D possibly matching TRBD2 (6 bases). CDR1 SGHTA and CDR2 FQGNSA come from the germline V gene. CDR3 length equals 16 residues. Trimming left V 4 bases short and J 0 bases short, with 16 bases between. DNA of the CDR3: TGTGCCAGCAGCTCACGCATACCGGGAGCCTCCTACGAGCAGTACTTC. It encodes CASSSRIPGASYEQYF.

J is TRBJ2-2 and V is TRBV6-5; D is undetermined. The germline V gene has CDR1 MNHEY and CDR2 SVGAGI. V lost 4 bases and J 4 bases, leaving 10 bases between the germline ends. There are 14 residues in the CDR3. CDR3 sequence (DNA): TGTGCCAGCAGTTCCCGGGTCTTCACCGGGGAGCTGTTTTTT. Translated, it gives CASSSRVFTGELFF.

The chain employs TRBV29-1 and TRBJ1-2, with 10 bases aligning to TRBD1. The CDR3 extends over 13 amino acids. The germline gives CDR1 SQVTM, CDR2 ANQGSEA. Trimming at V came to 3 bases and at J to 7 bases, leaving 5 bases not matched to a gene. The CDR3 loop reads CSVEGQGTGGYTF. The CDR3 DNA reads TGCAGCGTTGAGGGACAGGGGACGGGTGGCTACACCTTC.

In its sample, this clone was seen a few times. The genes are TRBV19 and TRBJ2-7; 8 nucleotides line up with TRBD1. CDR1 is LNHDA and CDR2 is SQIVND in the germline V gene (reference sequence). V lost 7 bases and J lost 4; bases outside the gene matches: 3. This CDR3 is built from 12 residues. CDR3 sequence reads: CASTDRGYEQYF. DNA of the CDR3: TGTGCCAGTACCGACAGGGGTTACGAGCAGTACTTC.

The gene calls are TRBV7-9 and TRBJ2-2; 8 bases map to TRBD2. There are 17 residues in the CDR3. V trimming: 4 bases; J trimming: 1 base; junction bases outside the gene matches: 8. Germline values: CDR1 SEHNR, CDR2 FQNEAQ (reference sequence). The CDR3 here is CASSSPRLAGNTGELFF. The DNA for the CDR3 is TGTGCCAGCAGCTCCCCCCGGCTAGCGGGGAACACCGGGGAGCTGTTTTTT.

The chain uses TRBV6-1 and TRBJ2-2, with D tentatively TRBD2 (7 bases). The CDR3 has 14 amino acids. Germline V gives CDR1 MNHNS, CDR2 SASEGT. Trimming left V 5 bases short and J 3 bases short, with 10 bases between. The CDR3 coding sequence is TGTGCCAGCAGTCAGGGGAGGGACACCGGGGAGCTGTTTTTT. Protein: CASSQGRDTGELFF.

The rearrangement joins TRBV30 to TRBJ1-2, with 7 bases aligning to TRBD1. V shed 0 bases, J shed 1 base, and the junction held 5 bases outside the gene matches. The CDR3 length is 15 residues. Looked up from germline, CDR1 is GTSNPN and CDR2 is SVGIG (reference sequence). The CDR3 DNA sequence: TGTGCCTGGAGTGTACGCCGGGACAGTAACTATGGCTACACCTTC. Residues: CAWSVRRDSNYGYTF.

The rearrangement links TRBV7-9 to TRBJ2-5, with D maybe TRBD2 (5 bases). Trimming removed 6 bases at V and 2 bases at J, with 16 bases between. The CDR3 loop spans 15 amino acids. Germline CDR1 reads SEHNR; CDR2 reads FQNEAQ (reference sequence). The CDR3 protein is CASRPTGGPQETQYF. DNA of the CDR3: TGTGCCAGCAGGCCCACTGGAGGTCCGCAAGAGACCCAGTACTTC.

The chain carries TRBV5-4 and TRBJ2-2; TRBD2 aligns across 7 bases. The CDR3 runs 13 residues. Germline V CDR1 and CDR2: SGHNT, YYREEE (reference sequence). V shed 2 bases and J 6 bases; nucleotides not matched to a gene: 1. The CDR3 DNA sequence: TGTGCCAGCAGCTTCGGGGGGTCCGGGGAGCTGTTTTTT. Its protein product is CASSFGGSGELFF.